These 25 T cell receptor beta chains were sequenced from one sample in a study of blood T cell repertoires in COVID-19. Assay: immunoSEQ multiplex PCR; the TCRdb copy retains only in-frame clones and omits some. Of around 95,000 clones listed, around 85% are singletons. Sequenced: peripheral blood. The receptors were gathered from a human donor in a cohort sampled during active COVID-19.

The CDR3 loop is CASSQVSRHPNTEAFF. The CDR3 nucleotides are TGTGCCAGCAGCCAAGTCAGTCGACATCCGAACACTGAAGCTTTCTTT. The rearrangement links TRBV3-1 (or the pseudogene TRBV3-2) to TRBJ1-1; no clear D gene. Germline V lookup: CDR1 LGHDT, CDR2 YNNKEL (reference sequence). V was trimmed by 1 base and J by 1 base, leaving 13 bases between them. CDR3 size: 16 residues.

There are a few counts of this clone. The CDR3 sequence: CASSLFDGSSYEQYF. CDR3 coding DNA: TGTGCCAGCAGCTTATTCGACGGGAGCTCCTACGAGCAGTACTTC. The chain is built from TRBV7-2 and TRBJ2-7, with D possibly matching TRBD2 (6 bases). CDR1 and CDR2 (germline): SGHTA, FQGNSA. The CDR3 runs to 15 residues. Between the trimmed V and J ends, which lost 2 bases and 0 bases, there was a span of 11 bases.

A single count supports this clone. This chain uses TRBV7-2 with TRBJ1-4; tentative D call: TRBD1 (6 bases). The germline V gene encodes CDR1 SGHTA and CDR2 FQGNSA. The CDR3 consists of 14 residues. Trimming took 5 bases from V and 4 from J, leaving 11 bases between them. The CDR3 is CASSLTGVNEKLFF. CDR3 coding DNA: TGTGCCAGCAGCCTGACAGGCGTTAATGAAAAACTGTTTTTT.

This chain joins TRBV5-1 and TRBJ2-5; D perhaps matches TRBD2 (5 bases). Germline V CDR1 and CDR2: SGHRS, YFSETQ. The CDR3 loop spans 11 amino acids. The V end lost 4 bases, the J end lost 5 bases, and 6 bases lay between the germline ends. The CDR3 spells CASSRGETQYF. The CDR3 coding sequence is TGCGCCAGCAGCCGAGGGGAGACCCAGTACTTC.

This clone was seen once. The gene calls are TRBV4-1 and TRBJ2-2; 8 bases are a match to TRBD1. The CDR3 contains 17 residues. The germline CDR1 and CDR2 sequences are MGHRA and YSYEKL. J lost 6 bases, V lost 1 base, and 10 bases had no gene match. The CDR3 sequence: CASSQGSIGQGAGELFF. CDR3 DNA: TGCGCCAGCAGCCAAGGGTCAATCGGACAGGGAGCCGGGGAGCTGTTTTTT.

This clone has a single count. V gene TRBV18 combines with J gene TRBJ2-2, with TRBD2 matching over 10 bases. V lost 3 bases, J lost 1 base, and 2 bases stayed unmatched. This CDR3 region has 16 residues. Germline V CDR1 and CDR2: KGHSH, LQKENI. CDR3 amino acids: CASSPSGGENTGELFF. In nucleotides, the CDR3 is TGTGCCAGCTCACCGAGCGGGGGGGAGAACACCGGGGAGCTGTTTTTT. Combining the CDR3 with reference TRBV18 and TRBJ2-2 gives the whole variable domain NAGVMQNPRHLVRRRGQEARLRCSPMKGHSHVYWYRQLPEEGLKFMVYLQKENIIDESGMPKERFSAEFPKEGPSILRIQQVVRGDSAAYFCASSPSGGENTGELFFGEGSRLTVL.

The chain is built from TRBV7-2 and TRBJ2-1, with D hard to call. In germline, CDR1 is SGHTA, CDR2 FQGNSA. V lost 5 bases and J 10 bases, leaving 21 bases between the germline ends. The CDR3 length is 15 residues. The DNA of the CDR3 is TGTGCCAGCAGCAACGCCTCTCCGAGCCGAGCGGAGCAGTTCTTC. It yields the protein CASSNASPSRAEQFF.

The V gene is TRBV10-3, the J gene TRBJ2-1, with TRBD2 matching 11 bases. V lost 4 bases and J lost 0; bases outside the gene matches: 8. The germline V gene has CDR1 ENHRY and CDR2 SYGVKD. The CDR3 extends over 18 amino acids. CDR3 sequence reads: CAISGTSGWESSYNEQFF. The CDR3 DNA reads TGTGCCATCAGTGGGACTAGCGGGTGGGAGAGCTCCTACAATGAGCAGTTCTTC.

The chain joins TRBV5-5 to TRBJ2-1; no firm D call. Germline V CDR1 and CDR2: SGHKS, YYEKEE (reference sequence). This CDR3 spans 17 amino acids. Trimming pared 4 bases from V and 0 bases from J, leaving 17 bases between. The CDR3 sequence is CASSPYPRDSSYNEQFF. The CDR3 region has the DNA TGTGCCAGCAGCCCGTACCCCCGTGATAGCTCCTACAATGAGCAGTTCTTC.

This clone was seen more than once but under ten times. The gene calls are TRBV12-3 or TRBV12-4 and TRBJ2-1, with D possibly matching TRBD2 (6 bases). This CDR3 is built from 13 residues. Between the trimmed V and J ends, which lost 6 bases and 2 bases, there was a span of 8 bases. The CDR3 is CASSPGAYNEQFF. Written as DNA, the CDR3 is TGTGCCAGCAGCCCGGGGGCCTACAATGAGCAGTTCTTC.

The gene calls are TRBV6-5 and TRBJ2-2; D unclear. V lost 2 bases and J lost 2, with 6 bases in between. Germline V gives CDR1 MNHEY, CDR2 SVGAGI. This CDR3 is 14 amino acids long. CDR3 in DNA: TGTGCCAGCAGTTACAACAGAAACACCGGGGAGCTGTTTTTT. Amino acid sequence: CASSYNRNTGELFF.

This clone occurred once. V is TRBV7-2 and J is TRBJ2-5, with D tentatively TRBD1 (5 bases). Trimming took 5 bases from V and 1 from J, leaving 11 bases between them. The V gene's germline CDR1 is SGHTA and CDR2 FQGNSA. CDR3 length: 14 amino acids. CDR3 coding DNA: TGTGCCAGCAGCCCGCAGGGCTTCCAAGAGACCCAGTACTTC. It yields the protein CASSPQGFQETQYF.

This chain uses TRBV5-8 with TRBJ2-7; 11 nucleotides line up with TRBD1. The germline V gene encodes CDR1 SGHTS and CDR2 YDEGEE. The length of the CDR3 is 14 residues. V shed 4 bases and J 5 bases; nucleotides not matched to a gene: 5. The CDR3 reads CASSPRTGGNEQYF. The CDR3, as DNA: TGTGCCAGCAGCCCCAGGACAGGGGGCAACGAGCAGTACTTC. Full variable domain (missing parts from reference TRBV5-8 and TRBJ2-7): EAGVTQSPTHLIKTRGQQATLRCSPISGHTSVYWYQQALGLGLQFLLWYDEGEERNRGNFPPRFSGRQFPNYSSELNVNALELEDSALYLCASSPRTGGNEQYFGPGTRLTVT.

This sequence joins TRBV7-2 and TRBJ1-1, with D possibly matching TRBD1 (5 bases). V lost 1 base and J lost 3, with 12 bases in between. Germline V gene sequence: CDR1 SGHTA, CDR2 FQGNSA. The CDR3 has 15 amino acids. In DNA form, the CDR3 reads TGTGCCAGCAGCTTAGAGCCAGGGCTTGACACTGAAGCTTTCTTT. Translating gives CASSLEPGLDTEAFF.

The chain couples TRBV12-3 or TRBV12-4 to TRBJ1-5; D remains ambiguous. Trimming cost V 7 bases and J 4 bases, with 8 bases left between them. The CDR3 sequence is 12 residues long. The CDR3 DNA is TGTGCCAGCACTCAGACAAATCAGCCCCAGCATTTT. This codes for CASTQTNQPQHF.

This chain uses TRBV6-2 or TRBV6-3 with TRBJ1-4, with D unresolved. The CDR3 loop spans 11 amino acids. Germline loops: CDR1 MNHEY, CDR2 SVGEGT. With 5 bases removed from V and 8 bases from J, the gap between germline ends came to 6 bases. The CDR3 reads CASSTTEKLFF. For the CDR3, the DNA is TGTGCCAGCAGTACAACGGAAAAACTGTTTTTT.

This clone was found once. The chain employs TRBV7-9 and TRBJ1-1; D call uncertain. The CDR3 spans 15 residues. The V gene's germline CDR1 is SEHNR and CDR2 FQNEAQ (reference sequence). The germline V and J ends were trimmed by 2 bases and 1 base, with 11 bases remaining between them. CDR3: CASSLSPMRNTEAFF. Written as DNA, the CDR3 is TGTGCCAGCAGCTTATCACCGATGAGGAACACTGAAGCTTTCTTT.

The CDR3 loop reads CASSESGGTGELFF. The CDR3 DNA follows: TGTGCCAGCAGTGAATCGGGGGGGACCGGGGAGCTGTTTTTT. J is TRBJ2-2 and V is TRBV25-1, with 8 bases fitting TRBD2. This CDR3 spans 14 amino acids. Germline V lookup: CDR1 MGHDK, CDR2 SYGVNS. V lost 1 base to trimming and J lost 5 bases; unmatched junction nucleotides: 0.

The V and J genes are TRBV2 and TRBJ1-1, with unresolved D. V was trimmed by 1 base and J by 7 bases, leaving 10 bases between them. The CDR3 covers 13 residues. Germline V gene data show CDR1 as SNHLY and CDR2 as FYNNEI. CDR3 sequence (DNA): TGTGCCAGCAGTGAAGGCGGGTTTATTGAAGCTTTCTTT. It translates to CASSEGGFIEAFF.

On this clone: A junction boundary mismatches the germline segment, possibly from a read error. The sample carries other DNA sequences with the same CDR3. This chain uses TRBV10-3 with TRBJ1-1; TRBD1 is a possible D gene (5 bases). The CDR3 has 14 amino acids. Germline lookup yields CDR1 ENHRY and CDR2 SYGVKD. The CDR3 DNA is TGTGCCATCAGTGAGAGCAGGGTCAACACCGAAGCTTTCTTT. Protein: CAISESRVNTEAFF.

The J gene is TRBJ2-7, the V gene TRBV6-2 or TRBV6-3; D possibly corresponds to TRBD2 (5 bases). Germline V CDR1 and CDR2: MNHEY, SVGEGT. The CDR3 sequence is 15 residues long. Trimming removed 6 bases at V and 0 bases at J, with 15 bases between. The CDR3 DNA reads TGTGCCAGCAGCCCGTTGGAGCGGAACTCCTACGAGCAGTACTTC. Its protein is CASSPLERNSYEQYF.

The rearrangement links TRBV19 to TRBJ1-6, with TRBD1 matching over 7 bases. Trimming took 6 bases from V and 0 from J; bases not matched to a gene: 8. Germline loops: CDR1 LNHDA, CDR2 SQIVND (reference sequence). The CDR3 runs to 17 residues. Here the CDR3 reads CASSSRTGSSYNSPLHF. The CDR3 region has the DNA TGTGCCAGTAGCTCTAGGACAGGAAGCTCCTATAATTCACCCCTCCACTTT.

In this sample, this clone turned up once. The rearrangement links TRBV6-2 or TRBV6-3 to TRBJ2-3; 14 nucleotides agree with TRBD2. The junction had 6 bases not matched to a gene; V was cut back by 2 bases and J by 5 bases. Germline assignment: CDR1 MNHEY and CDR2 SVGEGT. The length of the CDR3 is 17 residues. The CDR3 nucleotides are TGTGCCAGCAGTTACCCGGGACTAGCGGGAGTTAGAGATACGCAGTATTTT. Amino acid sequence: CASSYPGLAGVRDTQYF.

This clone was observed once. This chain uses TRBV3-1 (or the pseudogene TRBV3-2) with TRBJ1-3; D remains unclear. This CDR3 contains 17 residues. Germline loops: CDR1 LGHDT, CDR2 YNNKEL (reference sequence). V dropped 0 bases and J dropped 4 bases, with 16 bases sitting between them. As DNA, the CDR3 is TGTGCCAGCAGCCAAGAACGTCATCAGTTAAACGGAAACACCATATATTTT. It codes for CASSQERHQLNGNTIYF.

The CDR3 bases are TGTGCCAGCAGCGCACAGGGGTTTGCCGGGGAGCTGTTTTTT. Translating gives CASSAQGFAGELFF. The V and J genes are TRBV14 and TRBJ2-2; 7 bases are a match to TRBD1. The CDR3 has 14 residues. V lost 5 bases to trimming and J lost 6 bases; unmatched junction nucleotides: 6. CDR1 is SGHDN and CDR2 is FVKESK in the germline V gene. Combining the CDR3 with reference TRBV14 and TRBJ2-2 gives the whole variable domain EAGVTQFPSHSVIEKGQTVTLRCDPISGHDNLYWYRRVMGKEIKFLLHFVKESKQDESGMPNNRFLAERTGGTYSTLKVQPAELEDSGVYFCASSAQGFAGELFFGEGSRLTVL.